This T cell receptor beta chain was sequenced in a study of blood T cell repertoires in COVID-19. Study at large: Donors in the United States, Italy and Spain gave samples during acute or convalescent COVID-19.

Germline CDR1 is MGHRA and CDR2 is YSYEKL. V lost 3 bases to trimming and J lost 0 bases, with 9 bases between them. CDR3 length: 15 residues. Per the original data handling: Amplifying reference gene primers gave estimates of nucleated cell counts. Repertoires were generated with immunoSEQ multiplex PCR, while TCRdb's copy carries only in-frame clones and drops some. Clonal size and the V and J genes are those of that table, whereas D and trimming came from the DNA. The sample has fewer than 350,000 clones, approximately 90% seen once. Study members were between roughly 18 and 100 years old and lived in over 20 US regions. Participants were placed into cohorts based on the clinical history they reported.

This chain joins TRBV4-1 and TRBJ1-5; no firm D call. Sample: PBMCs or T cells enriched from blood (not recorded which). This receptor was identified in a woman in her thirties or forties with acute COVID-19. DNA of the CDR3: TGCGCCAGCAGCCAGGGAGTTAATAGCAATCAGCCCCAGCATTTT. This codes for CASSQGVNSNQPQHF.